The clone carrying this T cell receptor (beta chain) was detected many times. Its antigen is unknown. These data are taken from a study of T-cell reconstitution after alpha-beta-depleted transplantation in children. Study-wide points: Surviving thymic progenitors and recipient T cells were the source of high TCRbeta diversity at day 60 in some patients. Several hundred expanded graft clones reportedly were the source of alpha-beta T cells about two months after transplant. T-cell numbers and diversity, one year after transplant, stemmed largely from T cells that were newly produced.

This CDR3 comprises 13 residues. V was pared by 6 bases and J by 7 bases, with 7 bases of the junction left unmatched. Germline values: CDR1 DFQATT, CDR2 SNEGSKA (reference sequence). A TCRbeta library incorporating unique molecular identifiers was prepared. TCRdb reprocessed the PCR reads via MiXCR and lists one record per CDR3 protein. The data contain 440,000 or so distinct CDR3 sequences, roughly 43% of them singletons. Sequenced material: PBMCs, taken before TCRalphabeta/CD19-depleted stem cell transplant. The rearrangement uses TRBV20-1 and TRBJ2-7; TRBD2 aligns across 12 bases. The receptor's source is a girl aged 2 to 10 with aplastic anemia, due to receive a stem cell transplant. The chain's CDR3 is CSALLAGGWEQYF. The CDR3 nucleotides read TGCAGTGCCTTACTAGCGGGAGGATGGGAGCAGTACTTC.